These 13 T cell receptor beta chains were all obtained from the same sample, sequenced in a study of T-cell memory formation after mild COVID-19. Each CDR3 protein is one row after TCRdb ran MiXCR on the 5' RACE reads. There are about 180,000 distinct CDR3 sequences in the sample; around 20% occur only once, and under 4.5% lies in the top ten. Sequencing was performed on PBMCs or a T cell subset sorted from them (not recorded which). The source of these receptors is a man younger than 35 who had mild COVID-19 (a few samples of this study predate the infection). Cell type and time point are not known.

This clonotype was detected only a few times. The chain employs TRBV20-1 and TRBJ2-7; 10 bases line up with TRBD1. Germline V gene sequence: CDR1 DFQATT, CDR2 SNEGSKA (reference sequence). Trimming took 3 bases from V and 3 from J; bases not matched to a gene: 11. The CDR3 has 16 residues. CDR3 region: CSASDWGRDRGYEQYF. The CDR3 DNA sequence: TGCAGTGCTAGTGATTGGGGCCGGGACAGGGGCTACGAGCAGTACTTC.

The rearrangement links TRBV29-1 to TRBJ2-5; D may correspond to TRBD1 or TRBD2 (5 bases each). The V end lost 6 bases, the J end lost 2 bases, and 10 bases lay between the germline ends. The germline gives CDR1 SQVTM, CDR2 ANQGSEA. This CDR3 is built from 12 residues. The CDR3 DNA reads TGCAGCGTCAAGTGGGGGCAAGAGACCCAGTACTTC. Its translation is CSVKWGQETQYF.

This chain uses TRBV7-2 with TRBJ2-1; D possibly corresponds to TRBD2 (6 bases). Trimming removed 3 bases at V and 2 bases at J, with 23 bases between. This CDR3 is 19 amino acids long. Germline CDR1 SGHTA, CDR2 FQGNSA. The CDR3 bases are TGTGCCAGCAGCTTCCTCTTTGGTCTGCTCGGGGGTACCTACAATGAGCAGTTCTTC. It codes for CASSFLFGLLGGTYNEQFF.

This sequence joins TRBV5-1 and TRBJ2-7; 7 nucleotides align to TRBD1. The CDR3 runs 15 residues. Per germline, CDR1 SGHRS and CDR2 YFSETQ. Trimming at V came to 0 bases and at J to 0 bases, leaving 3 bases not matched to a gene. CDR3 residues: CASSLDRGSSYEQYV. The CDR3 coding sequence is TGCGCCAGCAGCTTGGACAGGGGTAGCTCCTACGAGCAGTACGTC.

The chain couples TRBV27 to TRBJ1-5; maybe TRBD1 (5 bases). CDR3 size: 13 residues. V lost 3 bases and J lost 6, with 9 bases in between. Germline-derived CDR1 and CDR2 are MNHEY and SMNVEV (reference sequence). CDR3: CASSFRDGQPQHF. CDR3 nucleotide sequence: TGTGCCAGCAGTTTCAGGGACGGTCAGCCCCAGCATTTT.

This clonotype was seen a few times. The chain is built from TRBV7-2 and TRBJ1-5; no reliable D call. Germline CDR1 is SGHTA and CDR2 is FQGNSA. The CDR3 loop spans 14 amino acids. V was trimmed by 1 base and J by 1 base, leaving 5 bases between them. CDR3 coding DNA: TGTGCCAGCAGCTTAGGGGTCAGCAATCAGCCCCAGCATTTT. It is translated as CASSLGVSNQPQHF.

This clonotype has just a few counts. The chain couples TRBV18 to TRBJ2-7; D remains ambiguous. Germline V gene lookup returns CDR1 KGHSH and CDR2 LQKENI. Trimming took 6 bases from V and 6 from J, leaving 12 bases between them. CDR3 size: 12 residues. This CDR3 is CASSQEVAEQYF. The DNA for the CDR3 is TGTGCCAGCTCCCAAGAGGTAGCCGAGCAGTACTTC.

The chain uses TRBV7-2 and TRBJ1-2, with D unclear. The germline gives CDR1 SGHTA, CDR2 FQGNSA. Trimming removed 5 bases at V and 6 bases at J, with 16 bases between. The CDR3 covers 14 residues. CDR3 DNA sequence: TGTGCCAGCAGCCGGCCAACCCGCAGCGATGGCTACACCTTC. As protein: CASSRPTRSDGYTF.

In this sample, this clonotype turned up many times. The chain employs TRBV29-1 and TRBJ2-2; TRBD2 aligns across 8 bases. Germline V gene sequence: CDR1 SQVTM, CDR2 ANQGSEA. The CDR3 is 15 amino acids. Trimming at V came to 5 bases and at J to 3 bases, leaving 8 bases not matched to a gene. CDR3 residues: CSVYFGTSDTGELFF. CDR3 DNA sequence: TGCAGCGTTTACTTCGGGACTAGTGACACCGGGGAGCTGTTTTTT.

The genes are TRBV4-2 and TRBJ2-3, with D unclear. The CDR3 consists of 15 residues. Per the germline V gene, CDR1 is LGHNA and CDR2 is YNFKEQ. Deletions cut 1 base from V and 6 bases from J, with 14 bases between. CDR3 nucleotides: TGTGCCAGCAGCCAAGCACGGCGGACGACGGATACGCAGTATTTT. Its translation is CASSQARRTTDTQYF.

In its sample, this clonotype was seen many times. The gene calls are TRBV7-6 and TRBJ2-5; D not certain. CDR3 length equals 13 residues. Germline values: CDR1 SGHVS, CDR2 FNYEAQ. Between the trimmed V and J ends, which lost 2 bases and 3 bases, there was a span of 7 bases. The CDR3 sequence: CASSLHGEETQYF. As DNA, the CDR3 is TGTGCCAGCAGCTTACACGGTGAAGAGACCCAGTACTTC.

This clonotype appeared a few times. The genes are TRBV20-1 and TRBJ1-1, with a tentative D call TRBD1 (5 bases). CDR1 is DFQATT and CDR2 is SNEGSKA in the germline V gene (reference sequence). The CDR3 covers 11 residues. V was shortened by 7 bases and J by 6 bases, with 12 bases between the two germline ends. The CDR3 bases are TGCAGTGTTCCAGGGTTAGCTGAAGCTTTCTTT. Translated, it gives CSVPGLAEAFF.

This clonotype has a handful of counts. The rearrangement uses TRBV6-1 and TRBJ2-7; D is unresolved. The CDR3 runs 14 residues. The V gene lost 4 bases and the J gene lost 2 bases, with 12 bases spanning the gap. The V gene's germline CDR1 is MNHNS and CDR2 SASEGT. CDR3 DNA sequence: TGTGCCAGCAGTGTTAACACAGACCCCTACGAGCAGTACGTC. Protein sequence: CASSVNTDPYEQYV.